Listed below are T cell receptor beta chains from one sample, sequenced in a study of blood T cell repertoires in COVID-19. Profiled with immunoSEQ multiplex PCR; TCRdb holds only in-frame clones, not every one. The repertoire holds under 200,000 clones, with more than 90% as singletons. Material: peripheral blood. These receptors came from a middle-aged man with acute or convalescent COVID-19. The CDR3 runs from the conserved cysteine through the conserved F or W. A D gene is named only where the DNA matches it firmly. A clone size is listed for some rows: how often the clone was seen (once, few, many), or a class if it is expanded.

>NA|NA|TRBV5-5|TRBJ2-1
TGTGCCACCCCCTCCCCGCAGGGAAACAACAATGAGCAGTTCTTC
CATPSPQGNNNEQFF
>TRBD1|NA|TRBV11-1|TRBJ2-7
TGTGCCAGCAGTTTCCAGTCACAGGGGAATTCCTACGAGCAGTACTTC
CASSFQSQGNSYEQYF
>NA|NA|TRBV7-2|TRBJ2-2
TGTGCCAGCAGCTTAGCGGGGGGACGGGCCGGGGAGCTGTTTTTT
CASSLAGGRAGELFF
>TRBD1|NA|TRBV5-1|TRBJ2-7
TGCGCCAGCAGCCAACAGGGGGAGGAGGGCGAGCAGTACTTC
CASSQQGEEGEQYF
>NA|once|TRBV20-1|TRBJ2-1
TGCAGCGCAATAGCCGGTGAGCAGTTCTTC
CSAIAGEQFF
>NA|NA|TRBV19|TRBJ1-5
TGTGCCAGTAGTACCCCGCAAAGGGGGTATCAGCCCCAGCATTTT
CASSTPQRGYQPQHF
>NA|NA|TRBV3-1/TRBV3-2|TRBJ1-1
TGTGCCAGCAGCCAAGTAGAGGCCATCAGCCACACTGAAGCTTTCTTT
CASSQVEAISHTEAFF
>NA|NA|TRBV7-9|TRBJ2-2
TGTGCCAGCAGCCTCGGGGGGAACACCGGGGAGCTGTTTTTT
CASSLGGNTGELFF
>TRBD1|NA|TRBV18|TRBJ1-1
TGTGCCAGCTCATCCACAGGGGGAACTGAAGCTTTCTTT
CASSSTGGTEAFF
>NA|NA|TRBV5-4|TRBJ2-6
TGTGCCAGCAGCTTGGCCGGGGGCTCTGGGGCCAACGTCCTGACTTTC
CASSLAGGSGANVLTF
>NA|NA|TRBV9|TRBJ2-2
TGTGCCAGCAGCCCTGACCCACAGGGCCCGGGCACCGGGGAGCTGTTTTTT
CASSPDPQGPGTGELFF
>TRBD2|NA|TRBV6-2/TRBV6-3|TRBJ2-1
TGTGCCAGCAGCTTCTCGGCTACCAGACTAGCGGGGATTCGGAATGAGCAGTTCTTC
CASSFSATRLAGIRNEQFF
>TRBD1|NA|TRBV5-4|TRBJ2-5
TGTGCCAGCAGCAGGACAGGGTCCCCCCAAGAGACCCAGTACTTC
CASSRTGSPQETQYF
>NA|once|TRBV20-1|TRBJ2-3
TGCAGTGCTAGAGTCGGGGATACGCAGTATTTT
CSARVGDTQYF
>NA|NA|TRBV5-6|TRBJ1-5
TGTGCCAGCAGCCGGGAAGATCAGCCCCAGCATTTT
CASSREDQPQHF
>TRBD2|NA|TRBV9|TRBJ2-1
TGTGCCAGCAGCGCCAGGACTAGCGGATACAATGAGCAGTTCTTC
CASSARTSGYNEQFF
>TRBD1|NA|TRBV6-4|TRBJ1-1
TGTGCCAGCAGTGACGGTCAGGGGGTCAATTTGGGTGACACTGAAGCTTTCTTT
CASSDGQGVNLGDTEAFF
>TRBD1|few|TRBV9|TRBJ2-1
TGTGCCAGCAGCGTCGGAAGGACAGGGTGGAATGAGCAGTTCTTC
CASSVGRTGWNEQFF
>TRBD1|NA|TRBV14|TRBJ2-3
TGTGCCAGCAGCCAAGAGCTCGGACAGGGTGCAGATACGCAGTATTTT
CASSQELGQGADTQYF
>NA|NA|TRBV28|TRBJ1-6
TGTGCCAGCCTACGGCGGGGCGGGAGTTCACCCCTCCACTTT
CASLRRGGSSPLHF
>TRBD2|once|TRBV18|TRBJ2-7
TGTGCCAGCTCACCTCCGGGACTAGCGGGAGCAAACGAGCAGTACTTC
CASSPPGLAGANEQYF
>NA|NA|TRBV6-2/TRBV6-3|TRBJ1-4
TGTGCCAGCAGTCATCCGACGGCAGGTTTGGTGGAAAAACTGTTTTTT
CASSHPTAGLVEKLFF
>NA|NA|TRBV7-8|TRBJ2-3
TGTGCCAGCAGCTTACTGGAGTTCGCAGATACGCAGTATTTT
CASSLLEFADTQYF
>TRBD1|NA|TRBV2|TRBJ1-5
TGTGCCAGCAGTAGACGAGGACAGGGCCGCAATCAGCCCCAGCATTTT
CASSRRGQGRNQPQHF
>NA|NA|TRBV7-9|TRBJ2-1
TGTGCCAGCAGCGCCTCGGCATCGAGGGATGAGCAGTTCTTC
CASSASASRDEQFF
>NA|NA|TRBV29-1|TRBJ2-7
TGCAGCTTTATCGGGGGAATAAGCTACGAGCAGTACTTC
CSFIGGISYEQYF
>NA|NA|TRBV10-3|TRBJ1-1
TGTGCCATCAGTGGATCGTTGGGGAAGTCTTCGATGAGGGACACTGAAGCTTTCTTT
CAISGSLGKSSMRDTEAFF
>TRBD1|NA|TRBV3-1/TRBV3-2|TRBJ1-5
TGTGCCAGCAGCCCCTCCGGGACAGGGTTTCAGCCCCAGCATTTT
CASSPSGTGFQPQHF
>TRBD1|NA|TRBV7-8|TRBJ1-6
TGTGCCAGCAGCCGGGACAGATTAATTTCACCCCTCCACTTT
CASSRDRLISPLHF
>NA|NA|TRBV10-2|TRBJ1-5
TGCGCCAGCAGTGTGGGACTTGGAAGAGATCAGCCCCAGCATTTT
CASSVGLGRDQPQHF
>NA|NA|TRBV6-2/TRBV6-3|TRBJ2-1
TGTGCCAGCAGTTACGTCGGGGAGAATGAGCAGTTCTTC
CASSYVGENEQFF
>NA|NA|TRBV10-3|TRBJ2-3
TGTGCCATCAGTGAACCACTAGGGACAGATACGCAGTATTTT
CAISEPLGTDTQYF
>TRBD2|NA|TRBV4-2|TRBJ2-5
TGTGCCAGCAGCCAGGACGGACTAGCGGGAGGGGAGACCCAGTACTTC
CASSQDGLAGGETQYF
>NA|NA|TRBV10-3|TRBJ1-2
TGTGCCATCAGTGAGGGGGAGAAGGGTGGCTACACCTTC
CAISEGEKGGYTF
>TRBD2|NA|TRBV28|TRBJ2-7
TGTGCCAGCAGCCCCGGGACTACGGGGGAGCAGTACTTC
CASSPGTTGEQYF
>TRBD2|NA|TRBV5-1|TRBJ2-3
TGCGCCAGCAGCTTGGAGGCGACTAGCGGACTTACTAGCACAGATACGCAGTATTTT
CASSLEATSGLTSTDTQYF
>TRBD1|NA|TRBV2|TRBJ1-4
TGTGCCAGCAGTGAAGCCGGGACAGGAAATGAAAAACTGTTTTTT
CASSEAGTGNEKLFF
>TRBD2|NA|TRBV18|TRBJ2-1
TGTGCCAGCTCACTAGAGCGGGGCGGGAGGTGGAATGAGCAGTTCTTC
CASSLERGGRWNEQFF
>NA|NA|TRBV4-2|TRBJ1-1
TGTGCCAGCAGCCACCTGGGACATGTGAACACTGAAGCTTTCTTT
CASSHLGHVNTEAFF
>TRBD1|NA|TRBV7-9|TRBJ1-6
TGTGCCAGCAGCAAGGGGGACAGCCTCTATAATTCACCCCTCCACTTT
CASSKGDSLYNSPLHF